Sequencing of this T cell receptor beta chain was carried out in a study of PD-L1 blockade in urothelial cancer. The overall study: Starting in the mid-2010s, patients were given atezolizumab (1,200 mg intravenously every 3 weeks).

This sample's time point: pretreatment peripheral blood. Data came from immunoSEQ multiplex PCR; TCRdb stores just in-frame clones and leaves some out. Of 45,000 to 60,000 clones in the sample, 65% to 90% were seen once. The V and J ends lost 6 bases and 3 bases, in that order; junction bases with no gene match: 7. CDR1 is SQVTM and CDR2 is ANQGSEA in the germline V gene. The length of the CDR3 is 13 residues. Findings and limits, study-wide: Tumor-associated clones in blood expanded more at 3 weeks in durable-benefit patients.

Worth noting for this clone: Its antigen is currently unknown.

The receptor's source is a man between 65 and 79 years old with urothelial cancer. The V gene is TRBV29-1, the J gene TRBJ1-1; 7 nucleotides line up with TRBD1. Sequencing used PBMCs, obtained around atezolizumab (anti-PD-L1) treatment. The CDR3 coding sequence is TGCAGCGTCGTACAGGGGCTATACACTGAAGCTTTCTTT. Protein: CSVVQGLYTEAFF.